A single sample gave rise to the 16 T cell receptor beta chains below, sequenced in a study of cytomegalovirus exposure and HLA in healthy donors listed by TCRdb under 2017. The library was prepared using the immunoSEQ multiplex PCR assay. For the multiplex PCR, a mixture combining 60 forward primers for TCR Vbeta segments and 13 reverse primers for TCR Jbeta segments was used. Held by TCRdb, this immuneACCESS table contains in-frame sequences only and omits some clones. Under half of the omission traces to an unresolved V gene where checked; the cause of the rest is unknown. A total of approximately 110,000 clones appear in this sample, around 80% of them only once. Around 4.9% of the sample belongs to the ten largest clones. Sequencing was done on a sample of PBMCs. The source is a man aged 25 to 40 in good health and CMV-seropositive.

This clone was counted between two and nine times. The genes are TRBV9 and TRBJ1-5; 8 bases map to TRBD1. V dropped 3 bases and J dropped 5; count of bases not matched to a gene: 22. The CDR3 contains 20 residues. The germline gives CDR1 SGDLS, CDR2 YYNGEE. The DNA of the CDR3 is TGTGCCAGCAGCGGAATGAACCGGGACAGGAAGCCTCCATTATATCAGCCCCAGCATTTT. This sequence encodes CASSGMNRDRKPPLYQPQHF. The variable domain in full, with the rest retrieved from reference TRBV9 and TRBJ1-5, is DSGVTQTPKHLITATGQRVTLRCSPRSGDLSVYWYQQSLDQGLQFLIQYYNGEERAKGNILERFSAQQFPDLHSELNLSSLELGDSALYFCASSGMNRDRKPPLYQPQHFGDGTRLSIL.

Only a few counts were recorded for this clone. CDR3 protein: CASSPRQGAVGEKLFF. The CDR3 bases are TGTGCCAGCAGCCCTAGACAGGGGGCAGTTGGAGAAAAACTGTTTTTT. The chain has TRBV5-6 and TRBJ1-4; the match to TRBD1 covers 10 bases. The CDR3 runs 16 residues. Losses at the gene ends were 4 bases for V and 8 bases for J; bases not matched to a gene: 11. Looked up from germline, CDR1 is SGHDT and CDR2 is YYEEEE.

This clone has only one observation. The chain carries TRBV6-1 and TRBJ1-2; 9 positions match TRBD1. Germline V lookup: CDR1 MNHNS, CDR2 SASEGT. V dropped 2 bases and J dropped 4; count of bases not matched to a gene: 8. This CDR3 comprises 16 residues. CDR3 loop: CASSELGQGIFYGYTF. The CDR3 DNA is TGTGCCAGCAGTGAACTTGGACAGGGGATATTCTATGGCTACACCTTC.

The rearrangement links TRBV27 to TRBJ2-7; 13 positions match TRBD2. V trimming: 4 bases; J trimming: 7 bases; junction bases outside the gene matches: 4. Germline V gives CDR1 MNHEY, CDR2 SMNVEV (reference sequence). This CDR3 has 14 residues. CDR3 protein: CASSSTSGGSEQYF. CDR3 bases: TGTGCCAGCAGTTCGACTAGCGGGGGGTCAGAGCAGTACTTC.

This clone was detected once. V is TRBV27 and J is TRBJ2-7; 10 positions match TRBD1. The V and J ends lost 4 bases and 3 bases, in that order; junction bases with no gene match: 0. Looked up from germline, CDR1 is MNHEY and CDR2 is SMNVEV (reference sequence). The CDR3 runs to 13 residues. The CDR3 DNA follows: TGTGCCAGCAGTTGGGACAGGGGCTACGAGCAGTACTTC. It codes for CASSWDRGYEQYF.

In this sample, this clone turned up a few times. The chain recombines TRBV28 with TRBJ2-7; no clear D. The germline CDR1 and CDR2 sequences are MDHEN and SYDVKM. Trimming pared 6 bases from V and 6 bases from J, leaving 15 bases between. The CDR3 spans 13 residues. CDR3 sequence: CASSPGRRSEQYF. The CDR3 nucleotides read TGTGCCAGCAGCCCGGGTCGAAGATCCGAGCAGTACTTC.

The chain employs TRBV5-5 and TRBJ1-5; D not resolved. Trimming shortened V by 8 bases and J by 3 bases, and 15 bases separated the two germline ends. Germline lookup yields CDR1 SGHKS and CDR2 YYEKEE (reference sequence). This CDR3 contains 14 residues. The CDR3 nucleotides read TGTGCCAGTAGCGGAGCCTCCGCCAATCAGCCCCAGCATTTT. It is translated as CASSGASANQPQHF.

The chain employs TRBV5-6 and TRBJ2-7, with TRBD1 matching 8 bases. Germline V gives CDR1 SGHDT, CDR2 YYEEEE. The ends lost 4 bases at V and 5 bases at J; junction bases unmatched: 11. The CDR3 is made up of 15 amino acids. The CDR3 region is CASSQSARGLNEQYF. The CDR3 nucleotides are TGTGCCAGCAGCCAGTCAGCCAGGGGGCTTAACGAGCAGTACTTC. Filled out from reference TRBV5-6 and TRBJ2-7, the complete variable domain reads DAGVTQSPTHLIKTRGQQVTLRCSPKSGHDTVSWYQQALGQGPQFIFQYYEEEERQRGNFPDRFSGHQFPNYSSELNVNALLLGDSALYLCASSQSARGLNEQYFGPGTRLTVT.

The J gene is TRBJ2-7, the V gene TRBV11-2; TRBD1 agrees at 7 bases. This CDR3 is 13 amino acids long. With V trimmed by 6 bases and J by 5 bases, 7 bases remained unmatched. In germline, CDR1 is SGHAT, CDR2 FQNNGV. The CDR3 nucleotides read TGTGCCAGCAGACAGGGGAATACGGACGAGCAGTACTTC. Translated: CASRQGNTDEQYF.

The chain combines TRBV10-2 with TRBJ2-5; 7 nucleotides align to TRBD2. The J call is uncertain, as TRBJ2-7 better fits the DNA end. The CDR3 has 15 amino acids. Germline V gene sequence: CDR1 WSHSY, CDR2 SAAADI. The CDR3 DNA follows: TGCGCCAGCAGTGAGGGGGGGAGGGGTTCCTACGAGCAGTACTTC. It encodes CASSEGGRGSYEQYF.

This chain uses TRBV5-1 with TRBJ2-2; 9 bases are shared with TRBD1. V shed 4 bases, J shed 5 bases, and the junction held 9 bases outside the gene matches. Germline V gene data show CDR1 as SGHRS and CDR2 as YFSETQ. This CDR3 comprises 16 residues. The CDR3 DNA reads as TGCGCCAGCAGCCGGGTGGGACAGGGCTCGACCGGGGAGCTGTTTTTT. Translating it yields CASSRVGQGSTGELFF.

The V and J genes are TRBV6-1 and TRBJ1-1; 10 nucleotides agree with TRBD1. The CDR3 length is 14 residues. V shed 4 bases and J 2 bases; nucleotides not matched to a gene: 1. CDR1 is MNHNS and CDR2 is SASEGT in the germline V gene. This CDR3 is CASSGDRGNTEAFF. As DNA, the CDR3 is TGTGCCAGCAGTGGGGACAGGGGAAACACTGAAGCTTTCTTT.

This chain links TRBV29-1 with TRBJ1-5, with 9 bases fitting TRBD1. Germline V lookup: CDR1 SQVTM, CDR2 ANQGSEA. V was pared by 7 bases and J by 9 bases, with 13 bases of the junction left unmatched. This CDR3 spans 14 amino acids. This chain's CDR3 is CSAGQSTGGWPQHF. The CDR3 DNA is TGCAGCGCCGGCCAGTCGACAGGGGGTTGGCCCCAGCATTTT. The full variable domain, its missing parts supplied by reference TRBV29-1 and TRBJ1-5, is SAVISQKPSRDICQRGTSLTIQCQVDSQVTMMFWYRQQPGQSLTLIATANQGSEATYESGFVIDKFPISRPNLTFSTLTVSNMSPEDSSIYLCSAGQSTGGWPQHFGDGTRLSIL.

The chain joins TRBV6-5 to TRBJ1-6, with a tentative D call TRBD1 (5 bases). This CDR3 region has 14 residues. Germline assignment: CDR1 MNHEY and CDR2 SVGAGI. Trimming pared 6 bases from V and 6 bases from J, leaving 12 bases between. CDR3: CASRLQGFNSPLHF. In DNA, the CDR3 is TGTGCCAGCAGACTCCAGGGCTTTAATTCACCCCTCCACTTT.

This clone showed up just a few times. The chain recombines TRBV5-6 with TRBJ2-2; 10 bases line up with TRBD1. CDR1 SGHDT and CDR2 YYEEEE come from the germline V gene. J lost 5 bases, V lost 2 bases, and 3 bases had no gene match. CDR3 length: 15 amino acids. The chain's CDR3 is CASSFGDRGTGELFF. The CDR3 DNA is TGTGCCAGCAGCTTCGGGGACAGGGGAACCGGGGAGCTGTTTTTT.

CDR3 sequence reads: CASSLFGTGSSREQFF. DNA of the CDR3: TGTGCCAGCAGCTTATTCGGGACAGGGAGTAGTAGAGAGCAGTTCTTC. This chain links TRBV7-3 with TRBJ2-1; 9 positions agree with TRBD1. After removal of 2 bases from V and 10 bases from J, the junction contained 12 bases not matched to a gene. The CDR3 is 16 residues long. Germline CDR1 reads SGHTA; CDR2 reads FQGTGA.